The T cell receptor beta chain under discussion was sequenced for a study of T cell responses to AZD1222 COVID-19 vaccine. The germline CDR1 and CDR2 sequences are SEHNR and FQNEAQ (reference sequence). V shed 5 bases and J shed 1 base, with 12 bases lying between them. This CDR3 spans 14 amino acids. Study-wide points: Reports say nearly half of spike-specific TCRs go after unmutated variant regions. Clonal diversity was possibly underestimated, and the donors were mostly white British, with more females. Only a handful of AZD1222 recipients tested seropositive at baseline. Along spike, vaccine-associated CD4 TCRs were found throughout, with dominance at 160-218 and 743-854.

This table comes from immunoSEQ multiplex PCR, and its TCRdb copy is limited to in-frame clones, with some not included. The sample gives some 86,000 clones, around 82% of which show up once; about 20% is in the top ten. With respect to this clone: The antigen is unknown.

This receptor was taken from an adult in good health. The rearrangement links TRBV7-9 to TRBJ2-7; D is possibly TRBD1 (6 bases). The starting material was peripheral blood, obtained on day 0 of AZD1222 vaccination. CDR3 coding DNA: TGTGCCAGCAGCCCAACCGGGACATCCTACGAGCAGTACTTC. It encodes CASSPTGTSYEQYF.